Shown below are 17 T cell receptor beta chains from a single sample sequenced in a study of blood T cells in healthy people across ages (dated by TCRdb to the mid-2010s). The library was produced with 5' RACE. Instrument on record: Illumina HiSeq 2500. The second PCR ran for about 6 to 11 cycles and used a J-beta primer mix along with a sample-barcoded 5' primer. TCRdb reprocessing: public reads trimmed at Q25 with fastp, clones called with MiXCR, in-frame beta chains kept. Rows are combined by CDR3 protein, so each entry shows the most common genes and DNA. The sample contains approximately 1,000,000 distinct CDR3 sequences, 40% to 50% of them found a single time. The ten biggest clones cover 15% to 20% of the sample. Sequencing was performed on blood. Every receptor here comes from a woman in her sixties in good health.

The CDR3 bases are TGTGCCAGCAGTGAAGTGTGGGGGCTGGATCAGCCCCAGCATTTT. This translates into CASSEVWGLDQPQHF. V gene TRBV2 combines with J gene TRBJ1-5, with D maybe TRBD1 (6 bases). There are 15 residues in the CDR3. Germline values: CDR1 SNHLY, CDR2 FYNNEI. Deletions cut 1 base from V and 5 bases from J, with 12 bases between.

This clonotype was seen many times. The V gene is TRBV10-3, the J gene TRBJ2-6; D might be TRBD1 or TRBD2, each matching 5 bases. V dropped 8 bases and J dropped 0 bases, with 5 bases sitting between them. This CDR3 contains 13 residues. CDR1 is ENHRY and CDR2 is SYGVKD in the germline V gene. The CDR3 DNA reads as TGTGCCATCGGGGGCTCTGGGGCCAACGTCCTGACTTTC. Residues: CAIGGSGANVLTF.

The chain recombines TRBV20-1 with TRBJ2-1, with D unresolved. This CDR3 spans 14 amino acids. V was shortened by 3 bases and J by 6 bases, with 15 bases between the two germline ends. CDR1 is DFQATT and CDR2 is SNEGSKA in the germline V gene (reference sequence). The CDR3 loop reads CSASNAQTLNEQFF. The CDR3 region has the DNA TGCAGTGCTAGCAACGCCCAGACCCTCAATGAGCAGTTCTTC.

This clonotype has at least ten counts. The chain recombines TRBV7-2 with TRBJ2-7, with 8 bases fitting TRBD2. The CDR3 length is 16 residues. Trimming took 5 bases from V and 0 from J; bases not matched to a gene: 9. Germline V lookup: CDR1 SGHTA, CDR2 FQGNSA. The CDR3 region is CASSPTLAGRSYEQYF. For the CDR3, the DNA is TGTGCCAGCAGCCCAACTCTAGCGGGCCGCTCCTACGAGCAGTACTTC.

The chain couples TRBV10-2 to TRBJ2-1; D call uncertain. In germline, CDR1 is WSHSY, CDR2 SAAADI. V was shortened by 3 bases and J by 6 bases, with 6 bases between the two germline ends. The CDR3 sequence is 12 residues long. The CDR3 coding sequence is TGCGCCAGCAGTGAACCCGGCAATGAGCAGTTCTTC. It codes for CASSEPGNEQFF.

The chain links TRBV28 to TRBJ1-2; D uncertain. Germline loops: CDR1 MDHEN, CDR2 SYDVKM. The CDR3 length is 16 residues. V gave up 4 bases and J gave up 0 bases, with 15 bases separating them. The CDR3, as DNA: TGTGCCAGCAGTTCTACCCGCCAGGACCCTAACTATGGCTACACCTTC. Translated, it gives CASSSTRQDPNYGYTF.

Comment on this clonotype: One base away lies a much larger clone, so this may be a sequencing read error. This chain connects TRBV12-3 or TRBV12-4 to TRBJ2-3, with TRBD1 identical over 7 bases. This CDR3 contains 16 residues. The DNA for the CDR3 is TGTGCCAGCAACTCACCGACAGGGTTTCGCCCAGATGCGCAGTATTTT. Translating gives CASNSPTGFRPDAQYF.

In DNA, the CDR3 is TGTGCCAGCAGTTTTCAGTTGAGCGGGAATCCCTACGAGCAGTACTTC. The encoded protein is CASSFQLSGNPYEQYF. The V call is TRBV12-3 or TRBV12-4, the J call TRBJ2-7; 7 nucleotides match TRBD2. The CDR3 extends over 16 amino acids. V was pared by 3 bases and J by 2 bases, with 10 bases of the junction left unmatched.

This sequence joins TRBV5-1 and TRBJ2-5; D might be TRBD1 (5 bases). CDR1 SGHRS and CDR2 YFSETQ come from the germline V gene. V lost 3 bases and J lost 0, with 12 bases in between. This CDR3 has 15 amino acids. CDR3 residues: CASSSRQSYQETQYF. In DNA, the CDR3 is TGCGCCAGCAGCTCAAGACAGTCGTACCAAGAGACCCAGTACTTC.

A few counts support this clonotype. V and J are TRBV6-2 or TRBV6-3 and TRBJ2-1, with D maybe TRBD1 (6 bases). V was cut by 3 bases and J by 7 bases, with 10 bases left in between. CDR1 MNHEY and CDR2 SVGEGT come from the germline V gene. The CDR3 length is 13 residues. This chain's CDR3 is CASSYYRANEQFF. The CDR3 nucleotides are TGTGCCAGCAGTTATTACAGGGCGAATGAGCAGTTCTTC.

The J gene is TRBJ2-3, the V gene TRBV9; 11 bases are shared with TRBD1. With V trimmed by 0 bases and J by 4 bases, 4 bases remained unmatched. CDR1 is SGDLS, CDR2 YYNGEE, per germline. The CDR3 consists of 16 residues. In DNA, the CDR3 is TGTGCCAGCAGCGTAGGGGGGACAGGGGGTGCAGATACGCAGTATTTT. Amino acid sequence: CASSVGGTGGADTQYF.

A note on this clonotype: Mismatch with germline at one junction end may stem from a read error. The CDR3 is CAISSPGLIYEQYF. The CDR3 nucleotides are TGTGCCATCAGTTCGCCGGGGCTAATCTACGAGCAGTACTTC. J is TRBJ2-7 and V is TRBV28; D may correspond to TRBD1 or TRBD2 (5 bases each). The CDR3 length is 14 residues. CDR1 and CDR2 from the germline V gene are MDHEN and SYDVKM. Together with reference TRBV28 and TRBJ2-7, the CDR3 gives the full variable domain: DVKVTQSSRYLVKRTGEKVFLECVQDMDHENMFWYRQDPGLGLRLIYFSYDVKMKEKGDIPEGYSVSREKKERFSLILESASTNQTSMYLCAISSPGLIYEQYFGPGTRLTVT.

The V gene is TRBV5-8, the J gene TRBJ2-5, with a tentative D call TRBD2 (7 bases). This CDR3 has 14 residues. The V end lost 9 bases, the J end lost 7 bases, and 22 bases lay between the germline ends. Germline loops: CDR1 SGHTS, CDR2 YDEGEE. The CDR3 sequence is CATREGVRAVTQYF. The CDR3 nucleotides read TGTGCCACCAGGGAGGGGGTTCGTGCTGTGACCCAGTACTTC. The whole variable domain, remainder taken from reference TRBV5-8 and TRBJ2-5, is EAGVTQSPTHLIKTRGQQATLRCSPISGHTSVYWYQQALGLGLQFLLWYDEGEERNRGNFPPRFSGRQFPNYSSELNVNALELEDSALYLCATREGVRAVTQYFGPGTRLLVL.

The chain uses TRBV20-1 and TRBJ2-5; D is unclear. The CDR3 is 17 amino acids. V lost 3 bases and J lost 0, with 20 bases in between. Germline CDR1 and CDR2: DFQATT and SNEGSKA (reference sequence). The CDR3 spells CSASESPIILYQETQYF. CDR3 sequence (DNA): TGCAGTGCTAGTGAATCACCGATAATACTCTACCAAGAGACCCAGTACTTC.

The DNA for the CDR3 is TGTGCCAGCTCACCACCGATGAGTGGGAAAGTGGGAGCAATCTACAATGAGCAGTTCTTC. Translating gives CASSPPMSGKVGAIYNEQFF. The genes are TRBV18 and TRBJ2-1; possible D gene TRBD2, 5 bases. Germline V CDR1 and CDR2: KGHSH, LQKENI. Trimming removed 0 bases from V and 3 bases from J, with 24 bases in between. The CDR3 extends over 20 amino acids.

The V gene is TRBV7-7, the J gene TRBJ2-1, with a tentative D call TRBD2 (5 bases). Germline CDR1 SSHAT, CDR2 FNYEAQ (reference sequence). The V end lost 3 bases, the J end lost 10 bases, and 19 bases lay between the germline ends. The CDR3 has 15 amino acids. The CDR3 sequence: CASSLSAASAREQFF. The CDR3 bases are TGTGCCAGCAGCTTGTCAGCGGCCTCCGCGAGAGAGCAGTTCTTC.

The V and J genes are TRBV12-3 or TRBV12-4 and TRBJ2-3; 12 bases are a match to TRBD2. The CDR3 runs to 16 residues. Trimming at V came to 5 bases and at J to 2 bases, leaving 5 bases not matched to a gene. CDR3 sequence: CASSPGLAGPTDTQYF. The CDR3 DNA sequence: TGTGCCAGCAGTCCCGGACTAGCGGGACCCACAGATACGCAGTATTTT.